Below, 14 T cell receptor beta chains from the same sample are listed, as sequenced in a study of beta chain features in type 1 diabetes. cDNA synthesis used the whole RNA isolate, giving expressed TCRB sequences. Repertoires were generated with immunoSEQ multiplex PCR, while TCRdb's copy carries only in-frame clones and drops some. In the table there are roughly 290,000 clones, approximately 15% of which are singletons. Which antigens these TCRs recognize remains unknown. Overall study results and limits: Researchers report that Type 1 diabetes patients had moderately but significantly shorter TCRB CDR3s across all four CD4+ subsets.

Sequenced material: naive CD4+ T cells from blood. These receptor sequences come from a man younger than 35 with type 1 diabetes.

The V and J genes are TRBV7-9 and TRBJ2-2; D uncertain. V was trimmed by 2 bases and J by 5 bases, leaving 6 bases between them. Germline-derived CDR1 and CDR2 are SEHNR and FQNEAQ (reference sequence). The CDR3 consists of 13 residues. CDR3 in DNA: TGTGCCAGCAGCTTATTGGAGACCGGGGAGCTGTTTTTT. It translates to CASSLLETGELFF.

This clone was detected a few times. The rearrangement uses TRBV7-2 and TRBJ2-1; the D gene is possibly TRBD2 (5 bases). Germline CDR1 reads SGHTA; CDR2 reads FQGNSA. V was pared by 2 bases and J by 8 bases, with 16 bases between. This CDR3 has 15 residues. The CDR3 DNA sequence: TGTGCCAGCAGCTTACTGGTGAGCGGTGGCTATGAGCAGTTCTTC. Its protein product is CASSLLVSGGYEQFF.

This clone was counted only a few times. This sequence joins TRBV10-3 and TRBJ2-1; TRBD1 agrees at 7 bases. This CDR3 has 15 residues. Germline CDR1 reads ENHRY; CDR2 reads SYGVKD. With 7 bases clipped from V and 6 bases from J, the junction kept 12 bases outside the gene matches. Here the CDR3 DNA reads TGTGCCATCAAACGACAGGGCTTGGTCTCCAATGAGCAGTTCTTC. As protein: CAIKRQGLVSNEQFF.

This clone was seen more than once but under ten times. The chain recombines TRBV5-1 with TRBJ2-3, with 8 positions matching TRBD1. Germline values: CDR1 SGHRS, CDR2 YFSETQ. There are 15 residues in the CDR3. V gave up 5 bases and J gave up 0 bases; unmatched junction bases: 5. CDR3 in DNA: TGCGCCAGCAGACCGGGGGACAGGAGCACAGATACGCAGTATTTT. Translation: CASRPGDRSTDTQYF.

The chain uses TRBV30 and TRBJ1-2; D perhaps matches TRBD1 (5 bases). Deletions cut 4 bases from V and 8 bases from J, with 20 bases between. The CDR3 totals 14 residues. Per germline, CDR1 GTSNPN and CDR2 SVGIG (reference sequence). The CDR3, as DNA: TGTGCCTGGACGGTGGTCGGGGGGATCCGGGGCTACACCTTC. It encodes CAWTVVGGIRGYTF.

The J gene is TRBJ1-1, the V gene TRBV10-3; maybe TRBD1 (6 bases). The V and J ends lost 6 bases and 3 bases respectively, with 14 bases between them. Germline assignment: CDR1 ENHRY and CDR2 SYGVKD. There are 14 residues in the CDR3. CDR3 in DNA: TGTGCCATCAGGACGACAGGCGTTGACACTGAAGCTTTCTTT. Its translation is CAIRTTGVDTEAFF.

The rearrangement links TRBV11-1 to TRBJ2-7; 10 bases line up with TRBD1. Germline lookup yields CDR1 SGHAT and CDR2 FQDESV (reference sequence). The CDR3 contains 15 residues. The junction had 7 bases not matched to a gene; V was cut back by 5 bases and J by 3 bases. CDR3 DNA sequence: TGTGCCAGCAGCGGGGGACAGGGGAACGTCTACGAGCAGTACTTC. Its protein product is CASSGGQGNVYEQYF.

This clone was counted between two and nine times. V gene TRBV5-1 combines with J gene TRBJ2-5; TRBD2 agrees at 7 bases. Losses at the gene ends were 0 bases for V and 4 bases for J; bases not matched to a gene: 6. CDR3 length: 15 residues. Germline CDR1 reads SGHRS; CDR2 reads YFSETQ. This CDR3 is CASSLAGGYRETQYF. The CDR3 nucleotides are TGCGCCAGCAGCTTGGCCGGGGGGTACCGAGAGACCCAGTACTTC.

This chain uses TRBV11-2 with TRBJ1-2; the match to TRBD1 covers 7 bases. Germline assignment: CDR1 SGHAT and CDR2 FQNNGV. V gave up 0 bases and J gave up 0 bases; unmatched junction bases: 7. The CDR3 length is 17 residues. For the CDR3, the DNA is TGTGCCAGCAGCTTAGATCCCTACAGGGGAGCTAACTATGGCTACACCTTC. Translating gives CASSLDPYRGANYGYTF.

The chain combines TRBV23-1 with TRBJ2-2; tentatively, D is TRBD2 (7 bases). TRBV23-1 is given ORF status, its function remaining uncertain. There are 14 residues in the CDR3. The CDR3 bases are TGCGCTAGGGGGGGGTTGAAAGACACCGGGGAGCTGTTTTTT. This sequence encodes CARGGLKDTGELFF.

The table lists this clone with a few counts. This chain links TRBV7-9 with TRBJ1-2; D remains ambiguous. The CDR3 is made up of 13 amino acids. Trimming removed 5 bases at V and 10 bases at J, with 17 bases between. Per the germline V gene, CDR1 is SEHNR and CDR2 is FQNEAQ (reference sequence). The chain's CDR3 is CASSPYVTETYTF. For the CDR3, the DNA is TGTGCCAGCAGCCCTTACGTTACGGAGACCTACACCTTC.

This clone showed up just a few times. CDR3 amino acids: CASSPGSGEETQYF. In DNA, the CDR3 is TGTGCCAGCTCACCCGGCTCAGGGGAAGAGACCCAGTACTTC. The V call is TRBV18, the J call TRBJ2-5; D is possibly TRBD1 (6 bases). CDR3 size: 14 residues. CDR1 and CDR2 from the germline V gene are KGHSH and LQKENI. Between the trimmed V and J ends, which lost 3 bases and 3 bases, there was a span of 11 bases.

This clone was counted between two and nine times. The V gene is TRBV9, the J gene TRBJ2-6, with 7 bases aligning to TRBD1. This CDR3 comprises 17 residues. The germline V gene has CDR1 SGDLS and CDR2 YYNGEE. With V trimmed by 2 bases and J by 3 bases, 8 bases remained unmatched. CDR3 DNA sequence: TGTGCCAGCAGCGTTGGGACAGTTCGGGGTGGGGCCAACGTCCTGACTTTC. Protein product: CASSVGTVRGGANVLTF.

The chain employs TRBV14 and TRBJ2-1, with TRBD2 identical over 11 bases. This CDR3 is 17 amino acids long. The V and J ends lost 3 bases and 5 bases, in that order; junction bases with no gene match: 9. Per the germline V gene, CDR1 is SGHDN and CDR2 is FVKESK. CDR3: CASSHRLGTSGNNEQFF. Here the CDR3 DNA reads TGTGCCAGCAGCCATAGACTCGGGACTAGCGGAAACAATGAGCAGTTCTTC.